The present T cell receptor (beta chain) was sequenced within a study of blood T cells in healthy people across ages. General study findings and limits: Nothing was known about donor CMV status, and this possibly confounded expanded clonotype changes. Since the PBMCs were unsorted, naive and antigen-experienced cells could not be conclusively compared.

Germline loops: CDR1 DFQATT, CDR2 SNEGSKA (reference sequence). The CDR3 has 14 amino acids. Trimming cost V 5 bases and J 2 bases, with 14 bases left between them. Next came a second PCR, run for roughly 6 to 11 cycles, which used a sample-barcoded 5' primer along with a J-beta primer mix. Each CDR3 protein is one row after TCRdb ran MiXCR on the 5' RACE reads. The table shows about 1.4 million distinct CDR3 sequences, with 45% to 70% occurring only once. Of note for this clonotype: Antigen unknown.

Donor samples were obtained from healthy Caucasian individuals from Russia, aged 6 to 90. Total RNA was isolated from each sample in quantities of at least 5 micrograms. The TCR was taken from a man aged 18-30 years in good health. The sample consisted of blood. The genes are TRBV20-1 and TRBJ2-3; D is ambiguous. CDR3 sequence (DNA): TGCAGTGCTCTCCATGGGGTCTACACAGATACGCAGTATTTT. Protein: CSALHGVYTDTQYF.